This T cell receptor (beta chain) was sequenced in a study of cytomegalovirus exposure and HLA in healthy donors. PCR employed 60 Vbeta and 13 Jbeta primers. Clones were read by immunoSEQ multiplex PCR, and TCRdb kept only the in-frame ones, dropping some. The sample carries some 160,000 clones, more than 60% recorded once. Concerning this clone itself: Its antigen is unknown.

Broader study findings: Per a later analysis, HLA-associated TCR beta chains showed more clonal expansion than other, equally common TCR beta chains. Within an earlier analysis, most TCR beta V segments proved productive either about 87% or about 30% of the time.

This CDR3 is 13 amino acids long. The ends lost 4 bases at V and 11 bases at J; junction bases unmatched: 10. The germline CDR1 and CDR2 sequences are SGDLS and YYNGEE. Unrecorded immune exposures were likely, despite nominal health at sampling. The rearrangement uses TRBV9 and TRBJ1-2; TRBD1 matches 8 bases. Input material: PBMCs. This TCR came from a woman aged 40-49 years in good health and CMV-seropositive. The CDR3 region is CASSPRGTGLYTF. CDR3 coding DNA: TGTGCCAGCAGCCCCCGAGGGACAGGTCTGTACACCTTC.